This T cell receptor (beta chain) was found in a study of tumor-infiltrating lymphocytes in primary liver carcinoma. Whole-study context: Patients included men and women of 30 to 69 years.

Taking about 18-32 mg of unsorted bulk tissue, the authors co-extracted RNA and DNA. Donors were untreated and chronically infected with HBV. The study sampled five separate regions from each tumor. Regarding the study as a whole: A significantly higher top-250-clone fraction was recorded for tumors than for blood (p = 0.039).

From around 500 ng of total RNA, TCR beta-specific cDNA was reverse-transcribed using a constant-region primer. TCR beta libraries came from three nested multiplex PCR rounds using slightly modified ARM-PCR. TRBV1-TRBV30 forward primers paired with a C-beta reverse primer drove the first two PCR rounds, roughly 9 cycles each. TCRdb independently ran MiXCR on the multiplex PCR reads; one entry per CDR3 protein. The sample comprises 55,000 to 65,000 distinct CDR3 sequences, approximately 70% of which are singletons, and roughly three fifths rests with the top ten. The CDR3 has 16 amino acids. Germline V gene sequence: CDR1 SGHAT, CDR2 FQNNGV. Details on this clonotype: Its antigen is not identified. One end of the junction does not line up with germline, which may come from a read error.

The receptor's source is a man between 35 and 55 years old with primary liver carcinoma and hepatitis B virus infection. V and J are TRBV11-2 and TRBJ2-1, with 8 bases fitting TRBD2. The sample was liver tumor tissue from sampling region 2. Subset indicated: tumor region T2, inferior pole. CDR3: CTSSLELPAGVNEQFF. CDR3 nucleotides: TGTACCAGCAGCTTAGAGCTCCCAGCGGGAGTGAATGAGCAGTTCTTC.